The 32 T cell receptor beta chains below come from one sample, sequenced in a study of human T cells and chemical hapten exposure. Regarding time point: patch test 1, 2 weeks after DPC sensitization. The treatment denotes: therapeutic diphenylcyclopropenone sensitization with weekly scalp DPC. TCRdb analysed the RACE reads with MiXCR anew, one entry per CDR3 protein. Seen here are under 200,000 distinct CDR3 sequences, 13% to 15% observed once, and the top ten hold less than 2%. The sample was whole blood, taken in connection with sensitization to the hapten diphenylcyclopropenone (DPC). The receptors shown here come from a woman aged 25 to 39 with alopecia areata. Some clones in this sample may be carry-over from other donors' samples.

The chain is built from TRBV3-1 and TRBJ2-1; TRBD1 aligns across 9 bases. In germline, CDR1 is LGHDT, CDR2 YNNKEL (reference sequence). The CDR3 extends over 17 amino acids. The J segment lost 4 bases and the V segment lost 3 bases, leaving 10 bases of the junction unmatched. CDR3 loop: CASSQYPGTGPYNEQFF. The CDR3 DNA sequence: TGTGCCAGCAGCCAGTACCCCGGGACAGGGCCGTACAATGAGCAGTTCTTC.

This clonotype was counted between two and nine times. The chain uses TRBV4-3 and TRBJ2-7, with D unresolved. Deletions cut 0 bases from V and 1 base from J, with 16 bases between. The CDR3 has 17 residues. CDR1 is LGHNA and CDR2 is YSLEER in the germline V gene. The CDR3 is CASSQDHRTDFSYEQYF. As DNA, the CDR3 is TGCGCCAGCAGCCAAGATCACCGGACCGACTTTTCCTACGAGCAGTACTTC.

The sample holds a few counts of this clonotype. This chain links TRBV7-9 with TRBJ2-5; 7 bases line up with TRBD2. The CDR3 length is 15 residues. J lost 2 bases, V lost 1 base, and 4 bases had no gene match. CDR1 is SEHNR, CDR2 FQNEAQ, per germline (reference sequence). CDR3 coding DNA: TGTGCCAGCAGCTTAGGTACTAGCGAGCAAGAGACCCAGTACTTC. Translated, it gives CASSLGTSEQETQYF.

This clonotype was detected only once. This may stem from a read error, because a much larger clone lies one nucleotide away. V is TRBV5-1 and J is TRBJ2-2; 7 bases are shared with TRBD2. Germline CDR1 and CDR2: SGHRS and YFSETQ. This CDR3 is 15 amino acids long. CDR3 protein: CTSRISGKNTGELFF. The CDR3 DNA follows: TGCACCAGCAGAATAAGCGGGAAGAACACCGGGGAGCTGTTTTTT.

This clonotype was recorded at least ten times. The genes are TRBV29-1 and TRBJ2-1; tentatively, D is TRBD1 or TRBD2 (5 bases each). Deletions cut 4 bases from V and 5 bases from J, with 18 bases between. The CDR3 length is 15 residues. Germline V CDR1 and CDR2: SQVTM, ANQGSEA. The CDR3 spells CSVAGWGRGNNEQFF. The DNA for the CDR3 is TGCAGCGTTGCGGGGTGGGGGAGAGGTAACAATGAGCAGTTCTTC.

V gene TRBV20-1 combines with J gene TRBJ2-7; possible D gene TRBD1, 5 bases. The V end lost 1 base, the J end lost 3 bases, and 10 bases lay between the germline ends. CDR3 size: 13 residues. Looked up from germline, CDR1 is DFQATT and CDR2 is SNEGSKA (reference sequence). CDR3 residues: CSARGSRDYEQYF. CDR3 nucleotides: TGCAGTGCTAGAGGATCCAGGGACTACGAGCAGTACTTC.

This clonotype was detected ten times or more. The chain links TRBV7-9 to TRBJ1-4; D is ambiguous. V was cut by 1 base and J by 0 bases, with 6 bases left in between. The CDR3 totals 15 residues. Germline V gene sequence: CDR1 SEHNR, CDR2 FQNEAQ (reference sequence). The CDR3 is CASSLGPSTNEKLFF. The CDR3 coding sequence is TGTGCCAGCAGCTTAGGACCCTCAACTAATGAAAAACTGTTTTTT.

A remark on this clonotype: One end of the junction fails to match germline, which may point to a read error. V usage is TRBV28 and J usage is TRBJ1-3; D uncertain. CDR3 length equals 16 residues. Germline CDR1 reads MDHEN; CDR2 reads SYDVKM. The CDR3 loop is CASSLPDPRLANTVYF. The DNA of the CDR3 is TGTGCCAGCAGTTTACCCGACCCACGGTTGGCCAACACCGTATATTTT.

The genes are TRBV21-1 and TRBJ2-7; the listed D gene, TRBD2, was not tested against the DNA. TRBV21-1 is a known pseudogene. CDR3 length equals 18 residues. This chain's CDR3 is CASSKRYGPRASIREQYF. CDR3 bases: TGTGCCAGCAGCAAAAGATACGGGCCGAGAGCTAGCATCCGCGAGCAGTACTTC.

V usage is TRBV28 and J usage is TRBJ2-5; D is uncertain. The CDR3 has 13 amino acids. CDR1 MDHEN and CDR2 SYDVKM come from the germline V gene. Between the trimmed V and J ends, which lost 6 bases and 1 base, there was a span of 9 bases. The CDR3 sequence is CASSVTPQETQYF. The DNA for the CDR3 is TGTGCCAGCAGCGTGACACCCCAAGAGACCCAGTACTTC. Combining the CDR3 with reference TRBV28 and TRBJ2-5 gives the whole variable domain DVKVTQSSRYLVKRTGEKVFLECVQDMDHENMFWYRQDPGLGLRLIYFSYDVKMKEKGDIPEGYSVSREKKERFSLILESASTNQTSMYLCASSVTPQETQYFGPGTRLLVL.

This sequence joins TRBV28 and TRBJ1-1; 8 bases are a match to TRBD1. CDR3 length equals 16 residues. From germline, CDR1 is MDHEN and CDR2 SYDVKM. J lost 1 base, V lost 5 bases, and 9 bases had no gene match. The CDR3 here is CASSVQGAGANTEAFF. Written as DNA, the CDR3 is TGTGCCAGCAGTGTCCAGGGGGCCGGGGCGAACACTGAAGCTTTCTTT.

This clonotype was detected a few times. The genes are TRBV28 and TRBJ2-7; D is undetermined. V gave up 3 bases and J gave up 0 bases, with 3 bases separating them. Germline CDR1 and CDR2: MDHEN and SYDVKM. The length of the CDR3 is 12 residues. The CDR3 DNA reads as TGTGCCAGCAGTTTCGGCTCCTACGAGCAGTACTTC. It codes for CASSFGSYEQYF.

The J gene is TRBJ1-1, the V gene TRBV30; D uncertain. V gave up 1 base and J gave up 0 bases, with 3 bases separating them. The CDR3 covers 12 residues. Germline lookup yields CDR1 GTSNPN and CDR2 SVGIG (reference sequence). As DNA, the CDR3 is TGTGCCTGGAGTGAACTGAACACTGAAGCTTTCTTT. Translation gives CAWSELNTEAFF. The complete variable domain, with remaining parts taken from reference TRBV30 and TRBJ1-1, reads SQTIHQWPATLVQPVGSPLSLECTVEGTSNPNLYWYRQAAGRGLQLLFYSVGIGQISSEVPQNLSASRPQDRQFILSSKKLLLSDSGFYLCAWSELNTEAFFGQGTRLTVV.

The chain uses TRBV28 and TRBJ2-5; the D gene is possibly TRBD1 (6 bases). CDR1 and CDR2 from the germline V gene are MDHEN and SYDVKM. The CDR3 loop spans 12 amino acids. Trimming took 4 bases from V and 5 from J, leaving 8 bases between them. As DNA, the CDR3 is TGTGCCAGCAGTTGGGGGCTTGAGACCCAGTACTTC. As protein: CASSWGLETQYF.

V gene TRBV5-1 combines with J gene TRBJ2-5, with D maybe TRBD1 (6 bases). V was pared by 4 bases and J by 5 bases, with 15 bases between. The CDR3 runs 14 residues. The germline CDR1 and CDR2 sequences are SGHRS and YFSETQ. This CDR3 reads CASSGGRESETQYF. The DNA for the CDR3 is TGCGCCAGCAGCGGGGGCCGGGAATCCGAGACCCAGTACTTC.

A word on this clonotype: This likely reflects a read error, since a far larger clone is one base away. The V and J genes are TRBV7-9 and TRBJ1-5; D may be TRBD1 (6 bases). Trimming stripped 4 bases from V and 0 bases from J, with 7 bases between. The CDR3 spans 14 residues. Germline lookup yields CDR1 SEHNR and CDR2 FQNEAQ (reference sequence). The CDR3 coding sequence is TGTGCCAGCAGCTCAGGGGATAGCAATCAGCCCCAGCATTTT. Translating gives CASSSGDSNQPQHF.

This clonotype has more than one count but fewer than ten. The CDR3 DNA reads as TGTGCCAGCAGCTTAGATCGCGGACTAGCGGCCGGTGTTGATACGCAGTATTTT. It translates to CASSLDRGLAAGVDTQYF. The chain couples TRBV11-2 to TRBJ2-3; 10 bases line up with TRBD2. CDR1 SGHAT and CDR2 FQNNGV come from the germline V gene. The trim removed 0 bases at V and 6 bases at J, leaving 12 bases unmatched. The CDR3 is 18 residues long.

This clonotype was observed a few times. The chain couples TRBV27 to TRBJ2-2, with D unclear. The germline gives CDR1 MNHEY, CDR2 SMNVEV (reference sequence). This CDR3 has 11 amino acids. V was trimmed by 6 bases and J by 3 bases, leaving 2 bases between them. The CDR3 DNA reads TGTGCCAGCAGGCACACCGGGGAGCTGTTTTTT. Its protein product is CASRHTGELFF.

The genes are TRBV4-3 and TRBJ1-5; D remains ambiguous. The V end lost 2 bases, the J end lost 2 bases, and 7 bases lay between the germline ends. The CDR3 consists of 14 residues. CDR1 LGHNA and CDR2 YSLEER come from the germline V gene. CDR3 sequence (DNA): TGCGCCAGCAGCCAACGGACGGGCAATCAGCCCCAGCATTTT. Protein: CASSQRTGNQPQHF.

This clonotype was seen a handful of times. V and J are TRBV2 and TRBJ2-1; D call uncertain. The CDR3 is made up of 10 amino acids. Germline CDR1 and CDR2: SNHLY and FYNNEI. Trimming cost V 6 bases and J 9 bases, with 6 bases left between them. DNA of the CDR3: TGTGCCAGCAGAGTTTTTGAGCAGTTCTTC. Protein product: CASRVFEQFF.

This clonotype was found a few times. Here the CDR3 reads CASSSGLAGITDTQYF. CDR3 sequence (DNA): TGTGCCAGCAGCTCTGGACTAGCGGGAATCACAGATACGCAGTATTTT. V gene TRBV7-2 combines with J gene TRBJ2-3; 12 nucleotides match TRBD2. Germline V gene lookup returns CDR1 SGHTA and CDR2 FQGNSA. J was trimmed by 2 bases and V by 4 bases; bases with no gene match: 4. The CDR3 sequence is 16 residues long.

The V gene is TRBV20-1, the J gene TRBJ1-5; D is unresolved. The germline gives CDR1 DFQATT, CDR2 SNEGSKA (reference sequence). Deletions cut 0 bases from V and 6 bases from J, with 18 bases between. CDR3 length equals 16 residues. CDR3 coding DNA: TGCAGTGCTAGAGATTCGCGGAATTCTCTGGGTCAGCCCCAGCATTTT. Residues: CSARDSRNSLGQPQHF.

This clonotype was recorded at least ten times. The J gene is TRBJ2-6, the V gene TRBV13; TRBD1 aligns across 7 bases. The CDR3 runs to 16 residues. CDR1 is PRHDT and CDR2 is FYEKMQ in the germline V gene (reference sequence). With V trimmed by 5 bases and J by 2 bases, 6 bases remained unmatched. The CDR3 loop is CASSLYRGTGANVLTF. The CDR3 nucleotides read TGTGCCAGCAGCCTCTACAGGGGTACTGGGGCCAACGTCCTGACTTTC.

This clonotype was detected only a few times. CDR3 amino acids: CASSLRQGSYNSPLHF. CDR3 nucleotide sequence: TGTGCCAGCAGTTTGAGGCAGGGATCCTATAATTCACCCCTCCACTTT. The chain carries TRBV28 and TRBJ1-6, with D perhaps TRBD1 (5 bases). The CDR3 spans 16 residues. CDR1 is MDHEN and CDR2 is SYDVKM in the germline V gene. Trimming shortened V by 3 bases and J by 1 base, and 10 bases separated the two germline ends.

Ten or more counts support this clonotype. The rearrangement joins TRBV6-2 or TRBV6-3 to TRBJ2-6; D unclear. V shed 0 bases and J shed 1 base, with 4 bases lying between them. CDR1 is MNHEY, CDR2 SVGEGT, per germline. This CDR3 contains 15 residues. Here the CDR3 DNA reads TGTGCCAGCAGTTACTCGAAGTCTGGGGCCAACGTCCTGACTTTC. Protein sequence: CASSYSKSGANVLTF.

This clonotype was picked up a small number of times. The chain uses TRBV20-1 and TRBJ1-1; perhaps TRBD1 as D (5 bases). V was cut by 5 bases and J by 3 bases, with 7 bases left in between. The germline V gene has CDR1 DFQATT and CDR2 SNEGSKA (reference sequence). This CDR3 is 11 amino acids long. The CDR3 coding sequence is TGCAGTGCTGGAGGGGACACTGAAGCTTTCTTT. Its protein product is CSAGGDTEAFF.

This chain uses TRBV7-6 with TRBJ2-7, with 10 bases matching TRBD2. The CDR3 has 13 amino acids. V gave up 8 bases and J gave up 4 bases; unmatched junction bases: 5. From germline, CDR1 is SGHVS and CDR2 FNYEAQ. CDR3 in DNA: TGTGCCAGCTCTAGCGGGGGCCTATACGAGCAGTACTTC. It is translated as CASSSGGLYEQYF.

This clonotype has only a few counts. This chain joins TRBV7-3 and TRBJ2-1; possibly TRBD1 for D (6 bases). Deletions cut 4 bases from V and 3 bases from J, with 13 bases between. Germline V gene lookup returns CDR1 SGHTA and CDR2 FQGTGA. The CDR3 consists of 15 residues. The CDR3 DNA is TGTGCCAGCAGCTCGAGCAGGGGCCACTACAATGAGCAGTTCTTC. It codes for CASSSSRGHYNEQFF.

The rearrangement uses TRBV7-2 and TRBJ2-7; 9 nucleotides match TRBD2. The CDR3 has 14 residues. Germline-derived CDR1 and CDR2 are SGHTA and FQGNSA. Germline trimming cut 4 bases from V and 5 bases from J; bases unmatched to any gene: 6. The CDR3 DNA reads as TGTGCCAGCAGCTCCGGGACTAGCCCGAACGAGCAGTACTTC. The encoded protein is CASSSGTSPNEQYF.

The rearrangement links TRBV6-6 to TRBJ1-2; D not certain. Trimming removed 6 bases at V and 5 bases at J, with 13 bases between. The CDR3 is made up of 13 amino acids. Germline V lookup: CDR1 MNHNY, CDR2 SVGAGI (reference sequence). CDR3 in amino acids: CASSPDGIYGYTF. The DNA of the CDR3 is TGTGCCAGCAGCCCGGACGGAATTTATGGCTACACCTTC.

This clonotype was counted between two and nine times. The chain links TRBV4-3 to TRBJ2-4; either TRBD1 or TRBD2 may fit D (5 bases each). CDR3 size: 13 residues. Germline loops: CDR1 LGHNA, CDR2 YSLEER. Trimming pared 11 bases from V and 1 base from J, leaving 12 bases between. The CDR3 coding sequence is TGCGCCCCAAGGTGGGGGGCCAAAAACATTCAGTACTTC. It is translated as CAPRWGAKNIQYF.

A few counts support this clonotype. The rearrangement joins TRBV18 to TRBJ1-1, with no clear D. CDR1 is KGHSH, CDR2 LQKENI, per germline. The CDR3 runs 13 residues. V shed 2 bases and J shed 5 bases, with 9 bases lying between them. The CDR3 nucleotides are TGTGCCAGCTCACCAGGCCCCCCGACTGAAGCTTTCTTT. Its translation: CASSPGPPTEAFF.